This section outlines one TCR beta chain sequence together with its context. The sample originates from a study of blood T cell repertoires in COVID-19. Study summary: COVID-19 samples from acute and convalescent phases originated in the United States, Italy and Spain. T cells, B-cell-depleted T cells, or PBMCs provided the cDNA or gDNA that served as material.

The CDR3 is 17 amino acids. Unmatched junction bases numbered 14, after V lost 8 bases and J lost 5 bases. Germline V gene data show CDR1 as LNHDA and CDR2 as SQIVND (reference sequence). In the authors' workflow: Reference gene primer amplification gave nucleated cell count estimates. Generated by immunoSEQ multiplex PCR, the TCRdb table keeps only in-frame clones and is missing some. Clonal size and the V and J genes are those of that table, whereas D and trimming came from the DNA. The sample carries around 86,000 clones, roughly 84% recorded once. The chain joins TRBV19 to TRBJ2-7; 14 bases match TRBD2. This clonotype was obtained from a human donor in a cohort sampled during active COVID-19. The specimen sequenced was peripheral blood. This CDR3 reads CASSKGTSGSLGNEQYF. In DNA, the CDR3 is TGTGCCAGTTCTAAAGGGACTAGCGGGAGTCTTGGGAACGAGCAGTACTTC.